The clone carrying this TCR beta chain has just a few counts. What it recognizes is unknown. The data were taken from a study of long-term antiretroviral therapy in people with HIV. Study context: Initial samples were collected about a decade before the 2015 immediate-ART recommendation.

It was version v3.0 of the immunoSEQ assay that was run at survey level. TCRdb keeps only in-frame clones here, not all; method: immunoSEQ multiplex PCR. The sample has about 20,000 clones, almost 95% seen once. Study conclusions and caveats: Post-ART samples showed increased diversity that remained below transplant donor control levels. CDR3 length ranges were narrower in HIV repertoires than in controls. Information on adherence to ART, viral resistance or therapy changes was unavailable.

From germline, CDR1 is LNHDA and CDR2 SQIVND (reference sequence). The CDR3 totals 17 residues. The J segment lost 4 bases and the V segment lost 1 base, leaving 10 bases of the junction unmatched. The sequence was collected from a woman between 45 and 60 years old with HIV. Here the sequenced sample was unsorted PBMCs, taken 4.4 years after starting antiretroviral therapy. J is TRBJ1-2 and V is TRBV19, with TRBD1 matching 9 bases. This CDR3 reads CASSIGRTGALGYGYTF. CDR3 in DNA: TGTGCCAGTAGTATAGGCCGGACAGGGGCTCTTGGCTATGGCTACACCTTC.